Below are 28 T cell receptor beta chains sequenced from a single sample in a study of blood T cells in healthy people across ages. A sample-barcoded 5' primer and a J-beta primer mix were used in a second PCR of roughly 7 to 11 cycles. One entry per CDR3 protein results from TCRdb running MiXCR on the 5' RACE reads. The sample comprises around 1,000,000 distinct CDR3 sequences, around 25% of which are singletons, and less than 0.75% rests with the top ten. This sample also belongs to another study, concerning T cells of mothers and their children.

The specimen sequenced was blood. All receptors derive from a girl aged 2 to 10 in good health.

In its sample, this clonotype was seen a few times. The rearrangement links TRBV14 to TRBJ2-3, with 8 nucleotides matching TRBD2. J was trimmed by 0 bases and V by 0 bases; bases with no gene match: 17. CDR1 SGHDN and CDR2 FVKESK come from the germline V gene. There are 21 residues in the CDR3. The CDR3 sequence is CASSQDVGLAGSASSTDTQYF. CDR3 coding DNA: TGTGCCAGCAGCCAAGACGTGGGGCTAGCGGGTTCCGCTTCTAGCACAGATACGCAGTATTTT.

V gene TRBV10-3 combines with J gene TRBJ1-1, with TRBD1 matching 8 bases. The J segment lost 0 bases and the V segment lost 6 bases, leaving 3 bases of the junction unmatched. Per germline, CDR1 ENHRY and CDR2 SYGVKD. The CDR3 is 14 residues long. In DNA form, the CDR3 reads TGTGCCATCAGGGGACAGGCTGTGAACACTGAAGCTTTCTTT. Amino acids: CAIRGQAVNTEAFF.

The rearrangement links TRBV6-5 to TRBJ2-3; possibly TRBD1 for D (6 bases). CDR1 and CDR2 (germline): MNHEY, SVGAGI. This CDR3 has 15 residues. V lost 5 bases and J 0 bases, leaving 12 bases between the germline ends. Here the CDR3 reads CASSLGQPSTDTQYF. The CDR3 region has the DNA TGTGCCAGCAGTCTTGGACAGCCGAGCACAGATACGCAGTATTTT.

This chain joins TRBV7-2 and TRBJ1-1, with D possibly being TRBD1 (6 bases). The CDR3 covers 14 residues. V was pared by 7 bases and J by 0 bases, with 12 bases between. Germline V gene lookup returns CDR1 SGHTA and CDR2 FQGNSA. The CDR3 loop reads CASTLDRLNTEAFF. The DNA for the CDR3 is TGTGCCAGCACCTTGGACAGATTGAACACTGAAGCTTTCTTT.

The V and J genes are TRBV20-1 and TRBJ1-2; TRBD1 agrees at 7 bases. With 5 bases clipped from V and 4 bases from J, the junction kept 7 bases outside the gene matches. The CDR3 totals 13 residues. Looked up from germline, CDR1 is DFQATT and CDR2 is SNEGSKA (reference sequence). The CDR3 reads CSASTTGVYGYTF. The CDR3, as DNA: TGCAGTGCTTCAACCACAGGGGTCTATGGCTACACCTTC.

The chain has TRBV28 and TRBJ2-4, with 8 bases identical to TRBD1. CDR3 length: 15 amino acids. With V trimmed by 5 bases and J by 7 bases, 10 bases remained unmatched. Per the germline V gene, CDR1 is MDHEN and CDR2 is SYDVKM. CDR3 bases: TGTGCCAGCAGTGCCTATGGACAGGGTTTTAACATTCAGTACTTC. This encodes CASSAYGQGFNIQYF.

The V and J genes are TRBV6-2 or TRBV6-3 and TRBJ2-7; 9 positions match TRBD1. Germline V CDR1 and CDR2: MNHEY, SVGEGT. The J segment lost 6 bases and the V segment lost 5 bases, leaving 11 bases of the junction unmatched. The CDR3 sequence is 15 residues long. CDR3 region: CASSGQGTINSEQYF. The CDR3 DNA reads TGTGCCAGCAGTGGACAGGGGACAATTAATAGCGAGCAGTACTTC.

In its sample, this clonotype was seen a few times. In nucleotides, the CDR3 is TGTGCCAGCAGTTTTCCGGGACGGTCCAACCAAGAGACCCAGTACTTC. This encodes CASSFPGRSNQETQYF. The chain recombines TRBV12-3 or TRBV12-4 with TRBJ2-5, with D possibly being TRBD1 or TRBD2 (5 bases each). This CDR3 is built from 16 residues. The V end lost 3 bases, the J end lost 0 bases, and 14 bases lay between the germline ends.

On this clonotype: One junction end disagrees with the germline gene, perhaps due to a read error. The V and J genes are TRBV7-8 and TRBJ2-5; TRBD1 agrees at 8 bases. The CDR3 sequence is 15 residues long. CDR1 SGHVS and CDR2 FQNEAQ come from the germline V gene. The CDR3 spells CAGSLSRTGRETQYF. CDR3 nucleotide sequence: TGTGCCGGCAGCTTATCCCGGACAGGGCGTGAGACCCAGTACTTC.

This chain joins TRBV13 and TRBJ2-7, with 11 positions matching TRBD2. Germline V gene lookup returns CDR1 PRHDT and CDR2 FYEKMQ (reference sequence). There are 17 residues in the CDR3. The trim removed 1 base at V and 1 base at J, leaving 6 bases unmatched. The CDR3 region has the DNA TGTGCCAGCAGCTTAGTAGCGGGAGGGCCCAAATCCTACGAGCAGTACTTC. This gives the protein CASSLVAGGPKSYEQYF.

The chain joins TRBV29-1 to TRBJ2-3, with TRBD2 matching over 10 bases. The trim removed 7 bases at V and 10 bases at J, leaving 8 bases unmatched. The CDR3 loop spans 12 amino acids. CDR1 is SQVTM and CDR2 is ANQGSEA in the germline V gene. CDR3 protein: CSATSGLHAQYF. CDR3 sequence (DNA): TGCAGCGCGACTAGCGGGCTCCATGCGCAGTATTTT.

On this clonotype itself: This sequence may be a read error, since a much larger clone differs from it by one base. The chain joins TRBV5-6 to TRBJ1-2; D remains unclear. Trimming took 0 bases from V and 6 from J, leaving 6 bases between them. Looked up from germline, CDR1 is SGHDT and CDR2 is YYEEEE. This CDR3 contains 12 residues. The CDR3 nucleotides are TGTGCCAGCAGCTTGGAAGTCCATGGCTACACCTTC. This sequence encodes CASSLEVHGYTF. The entire variable domain, with the rest obtained from reference TRBV5-6 and TRBJ1-2, is as follows: DAGVTQSPTHLIKTRGQQVTLRCSPKSGHDTVSWYQQALGQGPQFIFQYYEEEERQRGNFPDRFSGHQFPNYSSELNVNALLLGDSALYLCASSLEVHGYTFGSGTRLTVV.

This clonotype was recorded a few times. The chain carries TRBV20-1 and TRBJ2-1, with 8 bases that match TRBD2. The J call is in doubt because the DNA end fits TRBJ2-7 better. The CDR3 is made up of 13 amino acids. Germline lookup yields CDR1 DFQATT and CDR2 SNEGSKA (reference sequence). The DNA of the CDR3 is TGCAGTGCTAGAGTTCGGGGGGGGCACGAGCAGTACTTC. Translated: CSARVRGGHEQYF.

This clonotype appeared a few times. The chain couples TRBV4-3 to TRBJ1-2, with unresolved D. Looked up from germline, CDR1 is LGHNA and CDR2 is YSLEER. V lost 3 bases and J 7 bases, leaving 18 bases between the germline ends. This CDR3 has 15 residues. The CDR3 reads CASSQTPDGVGGYTF. DNA of the CDR3: TGCGCCAGCAGCCAGACCCCGGACGGGGTAGGTGGCTACACCTTC.

This clonotype has a handful of counts. The chain recombines TRBV27 with TRBJ2-7; 12 positions agree with TRBD2. Trimming removed 4 bases from V and 2 bases from J; junction bases left unmatched: 3. The CDR3 is made up of 15 amino acids. From germline, CDR1 is MNHEY and CDR2 SMNVEV (reference sequence). This CDR3 is CASSWTSGNTYEQYF. CDR3 DNA sequence: TGTGCCAGCAGTTGGACTAGCGGGAACACCTACGAGCAGTACTTC.

This clonotype was counted only a few times. Relative to the germline gene, one junction end is altered; a read error may explain this. The chain has TRBV5-6 and TRBJ2-7, with D possibly being TRBD1 (5 bases). Germline V gene sequence: CDR1 SGHDT, CDR2 YYEEEE. This CDR3 contains 13 residues. The CDR3 region is CASSLGVGYEQCF. In nucleotides, the CDR3 is TGTGCCAGCAGCTTAGGGGTGGGCTACGAGCAGTGCTTC. Complete variable domain (other parts from reference TRBV5-6 and TRBJ2-7): DAGVTQSPTHLIKTRGQQVTLRCSPKSGHDTVSWYQQALGQGPQFIFQYYEEEERQRGNFPDRFSGHQFPNYSSELNVNALLLGDSALYLCASSLGVGYEQCFGPGTRLTVT.

This chain uses TRBV15 with TRBJ2-5; perhaps D is TRBD1 or TRBD2 (5 bases each). CDR3 size: 12 residues. Per the germline V gene, CDR1 is LNHNV and CDR2 is YYDKDF (reference sequence). V was pared by 9 bases and J by 4 bases, with 12 bases between. The CDR3 region is CATSAGTETQYF. The CDR3 nucleotides are TGTGCCACGTCCGCAGGGACAGAGACCCAGTACTTC.

In this sample, this clonotype turned up a few times. The chain recombines TRBV4-1 with TRBJ2-7; the match to TRBD2 covers 7 bases. CDR3 length equals 13 residues. The V and J ends lost 4 bases and 6 bases, in that order; junction bases with no gene match: 6. From germline, CDR1 is MGHRA and CDR2 YSYEKL. For the CDR3, the DNA is TGCGCCAGCAGCCGGGGGGGAGGTGGCGAGCAGTACTTC. Residues: CASSRGGGGEQYF.

This rearrangement joins TRBV4-3 to TRBJ2-1; possible D gene TRBD1, 6 bases. The germline CDR1 and CDR2 sequences are LGHNA and YSLEER. Trimming removed 7 bases from V and 4 bases from J, with 26 bases in between. The CDR3 is 18 amino acids. The chain's CDR3 is CASNPAKTPGQGYNEQFF. CDR3 nucleotide sequence: TGCGCCAGCAACCCCGCAAAGACCCCGGGGCAGGGGTACAATGAGCAGTTCTTC.

The gene calls are TRBV24-1 and TRBJ2-1, with TRBD2 matching 10 bases. Looked up from germline, CDR1 is KGHDR and CDR2 is SFDVKD. The CDR3 is 13 amino acids. With V trimmed by 9 bases and J by 2 bases, 0 bases remained unmatched. The CDR3 DNA reads TGTGCCACCGGACTAGCGGCCTACAATGAGCAGTTCTTC. Its protein is CATGLAAYNEQFF.

The sample holds a few counts of this clonotype. The genes are TRBV6-6 and TRBJ2-5; 7 nucleotides align to TRBD1. CDR1 is MNHNY and CDR2 is SVGAGI in the germline V gene (reference sequence). V lost 2 bases to trimming and J lost 4 bases; unmatched junction nucleotides: 4. The CDR3 totals 14 residues. CDR3 bases: TGTGCCAGCAGTTACAGGGGGCAGGGAGAGACCCAGTACTTC. The encoded protein is CASSYRGQGETQYF.

As DNA, the CDR3 is TGCAGTGCTAGTACGGCAGGGGATTATCAGCCCCAGCATTTT. Its translation: CSASTAGDYQPQHF. The chain couples TRBV20-1 to TRBJ1-5, with TRBD1 as a possible D gene (6 bases). Trimming cost V 3 bases and J 5 bases, with 14 bases left between them. Per germline, CDR1 DFQATT and CDR2 SNEGSKA (reference sequence). This CDR3 is built from 14 residues.

Points on this clonotype: Mismatch with germline at one junction end may stem from a read error. V gene TRBV7-2 combines with J gene TRBJ2-7, with 9 bases lining up with TRBD1. This CDR3 is 14 amino acids long. Looked up from germline, CDR1 is SGHTA and CDR2 is FQGNSA. As DNA, the CDR3 is TGTGCCAGCAGCCAGGGACAGGGTCCCTACGAGCAGTGCTTC. Translated: CASSQGQGPYEQCF. Full variable domain (remainder filled in from reference TRBV7-2 and TRBJ2-7): GAGVSQSPSNKVTEKGKDVELRCDPISGHTALYWYRQSLGQGLEFLIYFQGNSAPDKSGLPSDRFSAERTGGSVSTLTIQRTQQEDSAVYLCASSQGQGPYEQCFGPGTRLTVT.

The genes are TRBV5-7 and TRBJ1-4; D may be TRBD1 (5 bases). TRBV5-7 is an open reading frame, and its role is uncertain. The CDR3 has 16 amino acids. V was clipped by 0 bases and J by 4 bases, with 13 bases between them. The CDR3 DNA reads as TGTGCCAGCAGCTTGGCCTCAGGACACCATAATGAAAAACTGTTTTTT. It encodes CASSLASGHHNEKLFF.

This clonotype was observed a single time. V gene TRBV13 combines with J gene TRBJ2-1, with D perhaps matching TRBD1 (6 bases). The J call could be wrong; TRBJ2-7 is a better fit for the DNA end. Per germline, CDR1 PRHDT and CDR2 FYEKMQ (reference sequence). The CDR3 runs to 14 residues. Here the CDR3 reads CASSPGTPSHEQYF. CDR3 coding DNA: TGTGCCAGCAGCCCTGGGACACCGTCTCACGAGCAGTACTTC.

This clonotype appeared once. This clone may be a read error of a much larger clone one base away. The chain links TRBV11-2 to TRBJ1-1; the D is unclear. CDR3 length: 12 amino acids. Germline CDR1 and CDR2: SGHAT and FQNNGV. CDR3 sequence reads: CASSLLTTEALF. For the CDR3, the DNA is TGTGCCAGCAGCTTATTGACCACTGAAGCTTTATTT.

This clonotype has more than one count but fewer than ten. The rearrangement uses TRBV10-3 and TRBJ2-3; tentatively, D is TRBD2 (6 bases). The CDR3 totals 13 residues. The V and J ends lost 10 bases and 3 bases respectively, with 14 bases between them. Per the germline V gene, CDR1 is ENHRY and CDR2 is SYGVKD. The CDR3, as DNA: TGTGCCACCTTAGCGGACTTTACAGATACGCAGTATTTT. This encodes CATLADFTDTQYF.

V is TRBV5-6 and J is TRBJ1-1; D is possibly TRBD1 (5 bases). This CDR3 region has 14 residues. Trimming removed 4 bases at V and 6 bases at J, with 16 bases between. The germline CDR1 and CDR2 sequences are SGHDT and YYEEEE. This CDR3 reads CASSGMVGASEAFF. CDR3 coding DNA: TGTGCCAGCAGCGGAATGGTTGGGGCCTCTGAAGCTTTCTTT.